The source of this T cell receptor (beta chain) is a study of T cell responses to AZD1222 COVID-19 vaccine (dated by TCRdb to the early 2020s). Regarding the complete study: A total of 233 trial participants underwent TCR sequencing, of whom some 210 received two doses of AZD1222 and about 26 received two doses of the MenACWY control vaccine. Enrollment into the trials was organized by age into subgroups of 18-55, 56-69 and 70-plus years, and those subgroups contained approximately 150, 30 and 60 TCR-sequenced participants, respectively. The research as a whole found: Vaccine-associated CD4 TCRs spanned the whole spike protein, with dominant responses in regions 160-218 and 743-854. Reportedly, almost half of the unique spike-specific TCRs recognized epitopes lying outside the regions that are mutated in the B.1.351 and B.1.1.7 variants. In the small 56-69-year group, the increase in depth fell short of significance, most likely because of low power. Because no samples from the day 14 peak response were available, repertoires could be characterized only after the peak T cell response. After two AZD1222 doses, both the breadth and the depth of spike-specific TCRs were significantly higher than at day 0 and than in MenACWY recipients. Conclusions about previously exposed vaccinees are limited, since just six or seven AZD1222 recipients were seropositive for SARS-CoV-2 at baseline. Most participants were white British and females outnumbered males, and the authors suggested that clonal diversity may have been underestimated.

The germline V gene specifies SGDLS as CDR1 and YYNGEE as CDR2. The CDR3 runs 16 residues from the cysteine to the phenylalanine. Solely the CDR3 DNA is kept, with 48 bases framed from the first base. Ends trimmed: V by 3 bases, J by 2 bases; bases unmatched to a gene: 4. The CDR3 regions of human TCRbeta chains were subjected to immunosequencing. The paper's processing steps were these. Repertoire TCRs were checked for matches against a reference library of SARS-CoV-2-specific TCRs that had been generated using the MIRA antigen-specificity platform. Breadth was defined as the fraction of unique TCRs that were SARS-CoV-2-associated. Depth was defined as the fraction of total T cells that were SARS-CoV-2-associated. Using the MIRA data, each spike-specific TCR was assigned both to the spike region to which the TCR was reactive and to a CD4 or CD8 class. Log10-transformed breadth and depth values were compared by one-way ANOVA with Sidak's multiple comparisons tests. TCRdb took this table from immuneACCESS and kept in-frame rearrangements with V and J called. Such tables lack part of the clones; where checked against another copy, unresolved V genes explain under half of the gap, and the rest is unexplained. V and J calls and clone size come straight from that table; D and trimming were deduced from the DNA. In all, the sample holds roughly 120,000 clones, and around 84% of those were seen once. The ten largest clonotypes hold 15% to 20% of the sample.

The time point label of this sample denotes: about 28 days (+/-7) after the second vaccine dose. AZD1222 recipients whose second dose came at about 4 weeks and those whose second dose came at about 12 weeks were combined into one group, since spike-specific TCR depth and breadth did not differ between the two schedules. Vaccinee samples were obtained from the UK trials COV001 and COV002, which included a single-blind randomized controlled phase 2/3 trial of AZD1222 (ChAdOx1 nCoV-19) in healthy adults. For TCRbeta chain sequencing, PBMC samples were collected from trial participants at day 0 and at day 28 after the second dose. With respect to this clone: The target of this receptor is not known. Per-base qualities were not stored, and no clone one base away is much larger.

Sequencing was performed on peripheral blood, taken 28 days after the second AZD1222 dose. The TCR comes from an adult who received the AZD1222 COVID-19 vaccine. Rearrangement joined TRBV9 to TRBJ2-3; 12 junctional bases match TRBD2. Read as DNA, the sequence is TGTGCCAGCAGCGCCGCTAGCGGGAGGGCCACAGATACGCAGTATTTT. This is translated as CASSAASGRATDTQYF.